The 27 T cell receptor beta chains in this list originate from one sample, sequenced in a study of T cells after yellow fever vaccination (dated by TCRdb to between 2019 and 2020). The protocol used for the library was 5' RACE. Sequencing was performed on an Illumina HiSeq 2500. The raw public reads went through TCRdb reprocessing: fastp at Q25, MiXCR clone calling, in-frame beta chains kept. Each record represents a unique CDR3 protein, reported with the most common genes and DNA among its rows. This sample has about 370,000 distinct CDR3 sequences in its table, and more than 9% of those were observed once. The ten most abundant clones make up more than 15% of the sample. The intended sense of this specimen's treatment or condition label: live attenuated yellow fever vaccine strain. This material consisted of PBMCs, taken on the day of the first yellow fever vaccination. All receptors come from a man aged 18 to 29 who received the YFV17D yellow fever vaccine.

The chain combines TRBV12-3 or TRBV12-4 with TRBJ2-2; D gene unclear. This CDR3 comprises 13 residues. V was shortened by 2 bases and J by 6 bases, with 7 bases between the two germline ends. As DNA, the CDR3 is TGTGCCAGCAGTTTAAGGGATTCCGGGGAGCTGTTTTTT. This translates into CASSLRDSGELFF.

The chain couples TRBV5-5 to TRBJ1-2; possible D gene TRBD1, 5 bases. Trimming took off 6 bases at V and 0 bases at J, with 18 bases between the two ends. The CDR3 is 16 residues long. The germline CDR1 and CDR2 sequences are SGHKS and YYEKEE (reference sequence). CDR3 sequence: CASKVGRSIANYGYTF. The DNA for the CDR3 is TGTGCCAGCAAAGTGGGACGGAGTATAGCTAACTATGGCTACACCTTC.

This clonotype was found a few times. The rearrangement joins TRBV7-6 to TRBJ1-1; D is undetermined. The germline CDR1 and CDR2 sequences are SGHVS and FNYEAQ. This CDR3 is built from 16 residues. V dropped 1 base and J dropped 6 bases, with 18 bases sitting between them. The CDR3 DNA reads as TGTGCCAGCAGCTTAGATAGTCGTCCCAACGGGGCTGAAGCTTTCTTT. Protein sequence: CASSLDSRPNGAEAFF.

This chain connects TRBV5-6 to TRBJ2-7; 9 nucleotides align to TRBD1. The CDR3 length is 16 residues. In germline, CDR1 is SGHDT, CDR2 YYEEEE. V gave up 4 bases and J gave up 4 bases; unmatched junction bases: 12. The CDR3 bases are TGTGCCAGCAGCAAACAATCCGGGACAGGGAGGTACGAGCAGTACTTC. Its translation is CASSKQSGTGRYEQYF.

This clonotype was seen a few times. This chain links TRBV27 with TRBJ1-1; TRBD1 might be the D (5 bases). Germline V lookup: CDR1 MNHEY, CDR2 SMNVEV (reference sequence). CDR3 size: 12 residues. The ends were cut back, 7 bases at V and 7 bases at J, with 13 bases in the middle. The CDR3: CASKGTGIEAFF. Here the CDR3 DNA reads TGTGCCAGCAAAGGGACGGGTATTGAAGCTTTCTTT.

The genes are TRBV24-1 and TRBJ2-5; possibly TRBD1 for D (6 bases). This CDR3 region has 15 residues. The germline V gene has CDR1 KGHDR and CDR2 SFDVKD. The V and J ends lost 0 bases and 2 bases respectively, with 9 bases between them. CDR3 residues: CATSDLEDSQETQYF. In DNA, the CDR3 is TGTGCCACCAGTGATTTGGAGGACAGTCAAGAGACCCAGTACTTC.

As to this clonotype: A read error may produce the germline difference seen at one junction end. The CDR3 region has the DNA TGTGTCAGCAGCCCTAGCGGGGGGCCGTCTGATACGCAGTATTTT. It is translated as CVSSPSGGPSDTQYF. The rearrangement uses TRBV7-8 and TRBJ2-3; 11 nucleotides align to TRBD2. The length of the CDR3 is 15 residues. The germline CDR1 and CDR2 sequences are SGHVS and FQNEAQ.

The CDR3 region is CASRERADTQYF. The DNA for the CDR3 is TGTGCCAGCAGAGAGAGGGCAGATACGCAGTATTTT. The genes are TRBV2 and TRBJ2-3; possible D gene TRBD2, 5 bases. The CDR3 totals 12 residues. V lost 6 bases to trimming and J lost 4 bases, with 8 bases between them. Germline V gene lookup returns CDR1 SNHLY and CDR2 FYNNEI.

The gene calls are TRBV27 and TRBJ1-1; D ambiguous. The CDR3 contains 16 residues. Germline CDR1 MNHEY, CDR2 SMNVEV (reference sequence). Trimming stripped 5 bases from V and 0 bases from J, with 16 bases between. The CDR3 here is CASSPPFGELNTEAFF. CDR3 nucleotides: TGTGCCAGCAGTCCCCCTTTCGGGGAATTGAACACTGAAGCTTTCTTT.

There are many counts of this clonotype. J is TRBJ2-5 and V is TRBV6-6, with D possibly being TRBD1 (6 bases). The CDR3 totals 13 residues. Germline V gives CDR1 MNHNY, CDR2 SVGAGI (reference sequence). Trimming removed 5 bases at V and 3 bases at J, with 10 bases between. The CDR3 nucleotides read TGTGCCAGCAGTCCCAGGGGAAAAGAGACCCAGTACTTC. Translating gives CASSPRGKETQYF.

CDR3 coding DNA: TGTGCCAGCAGCAAACCGGGACAGGAGAACACTGAAGCTTTCTTT. Its protein product is CASSKPGQENTEAFF. The chain has TRBV21-1 and TRBJ1-1; the D call of TRBD1 is as the table states it, not checked on the DNA. TRBV21-1 is tagged as a pseudogene. The CDR3 has 15 residues.

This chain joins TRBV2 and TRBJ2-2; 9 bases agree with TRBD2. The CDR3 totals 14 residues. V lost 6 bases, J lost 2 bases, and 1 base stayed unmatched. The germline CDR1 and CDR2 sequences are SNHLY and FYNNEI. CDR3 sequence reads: CASRGLANTGELFF. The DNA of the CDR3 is TGTGCCAGCAGGGGACTAGCCAACACCGGGGAGCTGTTTTTT. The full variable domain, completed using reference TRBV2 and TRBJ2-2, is EPEVTQTPSHQVTQMGQEVILRCVPISNHLYFYWYRQILGQKVEFLVSFYNNEISEKSEIFDDQFSVERPDGSNFTLKIRSTKLEDSAMYFCASRGLANTGELFFGEGSRLTVL.

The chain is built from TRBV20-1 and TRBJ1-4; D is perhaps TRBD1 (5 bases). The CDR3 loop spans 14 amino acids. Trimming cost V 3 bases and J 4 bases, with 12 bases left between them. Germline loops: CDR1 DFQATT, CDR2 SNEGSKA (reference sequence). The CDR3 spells CSARGDASNEKLFF. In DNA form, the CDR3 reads TGCAGTGCTAGGGGGGACGCAAGTAATGAAAAACTGTTTTTT.

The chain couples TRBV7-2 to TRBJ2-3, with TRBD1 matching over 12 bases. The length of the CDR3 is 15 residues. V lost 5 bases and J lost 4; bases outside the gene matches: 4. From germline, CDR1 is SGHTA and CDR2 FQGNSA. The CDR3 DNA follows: TGTGCCAGCAGCCCGGGACAGGGGGCGGCAGATACGCAGTATTTT. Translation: CASSPGQGAADTQYF.

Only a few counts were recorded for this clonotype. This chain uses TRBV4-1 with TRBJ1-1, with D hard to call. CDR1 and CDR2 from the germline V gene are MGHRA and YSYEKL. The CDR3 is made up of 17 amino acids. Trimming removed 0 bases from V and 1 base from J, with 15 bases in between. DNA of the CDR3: TGCGCCAGCAGCCAAGATAAGTTGCCCAGGCAGAACACTGAAGCTTTCTTT. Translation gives CASSQDKLPRQNTEAFF.

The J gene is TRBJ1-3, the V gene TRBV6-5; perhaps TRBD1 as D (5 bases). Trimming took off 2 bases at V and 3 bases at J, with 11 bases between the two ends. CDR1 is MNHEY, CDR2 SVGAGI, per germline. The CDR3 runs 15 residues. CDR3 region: CASSYATGRGNTIYF. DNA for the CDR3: TGTGCCAGCAGTTACGCAACAGGCCGTGGAAACACCATATATTTT.

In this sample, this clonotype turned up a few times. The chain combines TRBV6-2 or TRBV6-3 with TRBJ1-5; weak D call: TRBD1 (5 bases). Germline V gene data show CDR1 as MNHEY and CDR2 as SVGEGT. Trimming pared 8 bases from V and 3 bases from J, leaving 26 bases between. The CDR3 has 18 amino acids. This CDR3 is CASPSGRGGIKHNQPQHF. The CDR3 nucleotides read TGTGCCAGCCCCTCAGGGCGTGGAGGAATAAAACACAATCAGCCCCAGCATTTT.

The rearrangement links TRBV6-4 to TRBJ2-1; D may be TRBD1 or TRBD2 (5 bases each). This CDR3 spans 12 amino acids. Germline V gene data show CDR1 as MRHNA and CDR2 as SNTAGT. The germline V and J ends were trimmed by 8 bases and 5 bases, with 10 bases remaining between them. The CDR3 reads CASRDRNNEQFF. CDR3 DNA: TGTGCCAGCCGGGACCGCAACAATGAGCAGTTCTTC.

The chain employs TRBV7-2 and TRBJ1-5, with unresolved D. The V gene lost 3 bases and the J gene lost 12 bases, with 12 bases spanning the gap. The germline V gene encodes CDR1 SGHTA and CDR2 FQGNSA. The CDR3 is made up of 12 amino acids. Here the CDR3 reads CASSFTSANQHF. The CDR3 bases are TGTGCCAGCAGCTTTACTTCTGCAAACCAGCATTTT. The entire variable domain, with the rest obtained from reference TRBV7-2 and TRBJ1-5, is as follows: GAGVSQSPSNKVTEKGKDVELRCDPISGHTALYWYRQSLGQGLEFLIYFQGNSAPDKSGLPSDRFSAERTGGSVSTLTIQRTQQEDSAVYLCASSFTSANQHFGDGTRLSIL.

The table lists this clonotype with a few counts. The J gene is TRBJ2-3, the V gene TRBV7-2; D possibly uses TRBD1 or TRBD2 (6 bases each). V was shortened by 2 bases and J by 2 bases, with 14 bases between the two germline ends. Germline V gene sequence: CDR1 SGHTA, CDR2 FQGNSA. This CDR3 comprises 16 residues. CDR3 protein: CASSLLRGPHTDTQYF. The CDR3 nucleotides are TGTGCCAGCAGCTTACTCCGGGGGCCACACACAGATACGCAGTATTTT.

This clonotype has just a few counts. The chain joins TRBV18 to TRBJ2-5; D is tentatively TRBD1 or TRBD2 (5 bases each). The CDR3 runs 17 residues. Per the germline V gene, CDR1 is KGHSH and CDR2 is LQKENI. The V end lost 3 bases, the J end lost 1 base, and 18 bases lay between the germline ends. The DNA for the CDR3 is TGTGCCAGCTCACCGGCCTTTCGGGGCGCGGGCCAAGAGACCCAGTACTTC. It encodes CASSPAFRGAGQETQYF.

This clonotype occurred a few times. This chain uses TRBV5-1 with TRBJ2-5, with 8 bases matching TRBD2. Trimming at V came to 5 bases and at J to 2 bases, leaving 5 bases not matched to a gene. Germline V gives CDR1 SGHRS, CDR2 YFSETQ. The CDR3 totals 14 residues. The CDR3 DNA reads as TGCGCCAGCAGGCGGACTAGCCCACAAGAGACCCAGTACTTC. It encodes CASRRTSPQETQYF.

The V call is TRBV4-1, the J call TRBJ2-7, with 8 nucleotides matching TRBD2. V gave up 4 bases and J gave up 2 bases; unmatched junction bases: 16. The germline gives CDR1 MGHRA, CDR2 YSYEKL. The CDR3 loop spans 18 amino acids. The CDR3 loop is CASSPRRTSFNPTYEQYV. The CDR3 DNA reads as TGCGCCAGCAGCCCACGGCGGACTAGCTTCAACCCAACCTACGAGCAGTACGTC.

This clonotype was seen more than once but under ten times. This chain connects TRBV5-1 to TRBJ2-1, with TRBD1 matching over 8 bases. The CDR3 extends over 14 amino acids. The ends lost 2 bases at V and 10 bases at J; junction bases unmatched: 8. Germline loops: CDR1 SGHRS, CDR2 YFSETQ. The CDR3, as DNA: TGCGCCAGCAGCTTTTTCGGACAGGGCGAGGAGCAGTTCTTC. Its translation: CASSFFGQGEEQFF.

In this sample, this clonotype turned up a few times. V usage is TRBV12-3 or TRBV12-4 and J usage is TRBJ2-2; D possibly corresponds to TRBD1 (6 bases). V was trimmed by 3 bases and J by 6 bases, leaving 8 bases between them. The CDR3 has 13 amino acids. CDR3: CASSFRTAGELFF. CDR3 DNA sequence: TGTGCCAGCAGTTTTAGGACAGCCGGGGAGCTGTTTTTT.

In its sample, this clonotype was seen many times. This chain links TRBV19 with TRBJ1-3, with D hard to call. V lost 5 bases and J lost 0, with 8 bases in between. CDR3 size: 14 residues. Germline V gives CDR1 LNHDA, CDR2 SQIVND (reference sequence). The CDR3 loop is CASSGRNSGNTIYF. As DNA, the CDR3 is TGTGCCAGTAGTGGGCGGAACTCTGGAAACACCATATATTTT.

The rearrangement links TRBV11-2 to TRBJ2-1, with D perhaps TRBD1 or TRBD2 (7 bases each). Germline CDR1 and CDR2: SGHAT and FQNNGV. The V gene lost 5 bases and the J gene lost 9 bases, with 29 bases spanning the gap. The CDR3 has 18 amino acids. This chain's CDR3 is CASSPGRMGGTVFREQFF. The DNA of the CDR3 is TGTGCCAGCAGCCCGGGTCGGATGGGAGGGACAGTTTTCCGTGAGCAGTTCTTC.